This T cell receptor beta chain was captured by sequencing in a study of monozygotic twins with inflammatory bowel disease. Findings and caveats of the study: Clonotype sharing was lower in IBD patients than healthy twins, most markedly with disease activity. No repertoire similarity difference was seen between concordant and discordant twins; power was possibly limited.

Input per TCR library consisted of around 3.5 ug of total RNA. TCRdb reprocessed the 5' RACE reads and stores each CDR3 protein as one record, lacking DNA. The sample spans fewer than 550,000 distinct CDR3 sequences; the ten largest clones claim 2% to 2.5%. To note about this clonotype: Its antigen is still unknown.

Germline V gene lookup returns CDR1 MNHNS and CDR2 SASEGT. This CDR3 spans 16 amino acids. V gene TRBV6-1 combines with J gene TRBJ2-1; TCRdb proposes TRBD1, but this gene call is untestable without DNA. Sequencing was performed on blood. This sequence was found in a human donor with ulcerative colitis or Crohn's disease, or a healthy co-twin of an affected twin (not recorded which). This chain's CDR3 is CATASRLGSSYNEQFF.